One sample yielded the 23 T cell receptor beta chains listed below, sequenced in a study of T cells in Graves' hyperthyroidism and ophthalmopathy. Amplification of TCR beta CDR3 regions was performed using RNA transcripts as template. A first-round RT-PCR of the TCR CDR3 used the HTBI primer set. TCRdb re-analysed the multiplex PCR reads in MiXCR, keeping a single row per CDR3 protein. Counted here are about 480,000 distinct CDR3 sequences, roughly an eighth occurring once; the ten biggest clones make up 15% to 20%. Sample: blood. Receptor source: a woman under 30 with Graves' hyperthyroidism.

As concerns this clonotype: A much bigger clone sits one base away, suggesting this may be a read error. The CDR3 region is CASNRDSGLGYEQYF. For the CDR3, the DNA is TGTGCCAGTAACCGGGACAGCGGTTTGGGCTACGAGCAGTACTTC. V usage is TRBV6-1 and J usage is TRBJ2-7; 7 positions agree with TRBD1. CDR1 is MNHNS, CDR2 SASEGT, per germline. V trimming: 9 bases; J trimming: 3 bases; junction bases outside the gene matches: 14. The CDR3 extends over 15 amino acids.

As to this clonotype: This may come from a read error, since a much larger clone is one base off. The genes are TRBV29-1 and TRBJ2-5, with D possibly TRBD2 on 5 matching bases. Germline-derived CDR1 and CDR2 are SQVTM and ANQGSEA. The CDR3 is 11 residues long. Between the trimmed V and J ends, which lost 8 bases and 5 bases, there was a span of 12 bases. CDR3 in amino acids: CSIRPGETQYF. The CDR3 region has the DNA TGCAGCATTCGGCCGGGGGAGACCCAGTACTTC.

This chain links TRBV6-1 with TRBJ1-5; no clear D. The CDR3 length is 13 residues. V shed 6 bases and J shed 7 bases, with 13 bases lying between them. Germline V gene lookup returns CDR1 MNHNS and CDR2 SASEGT. The CDR3 DNA sequence: TGTGCCAGCAGGAAGTCAGGAGAACAGCCCCAGCATTTT. Encoded protein: CASRKSGEQPQHF.

The V and J genes are TRBV7-3 and TRBJ2-1, with 7 bases lining up with TRBD2. V dropped 5 bases and J dropped 4; count of bases not matched to a gene: 8. The CDR3 loop spans 15 amino acids. Germline loops: CDR1 SGHTA, CDR2 FQGTGA. The chain's CDR3 is CASSLQSGIYNEQFF. For the CDR3, the DNA is TGTGCCAGCAGCCTCCAAAGCGGGATTTACAATGAGCAGTTCTTC. Based on the CDR3 plus reference TRBV7-3 and TRBJ2-1, the full variable domain is GAGVSQTPSNKVTEKGKYVELRCDPISGHTALYWYRQSLGQGPEFLIYFQGTGAADDSGLPNDRFFAVRPEGSVSTLKIQRTERGDSAVYLCASSLQSGIYNEQFFGPGTRLTVL.

This clonotype was observed many times. The chain couples TRBV20-1 to TRBJ2-7; D is unclear. V lost 0 bases, J lost 2 bases, and 8 bases lay in between. The CDR3 has 13 residues. The germline gives CDR1 DFQATT, CDR2 SNEGSKA (reference sequence). The CDR3 loop reads CSARDSTAYEQYV. The CDR3 bases are TGCAGTGCTAGAGATTCGACTGCCTACGAGCAGTACGTC.

This clonotype was detected ten times or more. The rearrangement joins TRBV6-1 to TRBJ1-1; D is uncertain. The CDR3 has 14 amino acids. The V end lost 9 bases, the J end lost 1 base, and 15 bases lay between the germline ends. The germline CDR1 and CDR2 sequences are MNHNS and SASEGT. The CDR3, as DNA: TGTGCCAGTAGACCTCAGGCGGCGAACACTGAAGCTTTCTTT. Its translation: CASRPQAANTEAFF.

This clonotype was observed at least ten times. The rearrangement uses TRBV12-3 or TRBV12-4 and TRBJ1-4; D is unclear. The V end was cut by 3 bases, the J end by 8 bases, with 4 bases between. This CDR3 region has 11 residues. The DNA of the CDR3 is TGTGCCAGCAGTTTCGAGGAAAAACTGTTTTTT. Encoded protein: CASSFEEKLFF.

This clonotype was observed at least ten times. A junction end diverges from the germline sequence, so it may reflect a read error. The chain joins TRBV19 to TRBJ2-7, with a weak D call TRBD2 (6 bases). The V gene's germline CDR1 is LNHDA and CDR2 SQIVND (reference sequence). This CDR3 is 16 amino acids long. DNA for the CDR3: TGTGCCAGTAGTATTGGGACGGGGGTCGCCTCCTACGAGCAGCACTTC. Translating gives CASSIGTGVASYEQHF.

This chain joins TRBV5-4 and TRBJ2-5; 10 bases align to TRBD2. Trimming took 4 bases from V and 3 from J; bases not matched to a gene: 6. CDR3 size: 15 residues. CDR1 is SGHNT and CDR2 is YYREEE in the germline V gene (reference sequence). In DNA form, the CDR3 reads TGTGCCAGCAGCCCCGGGACTAGCGAGAAAGAGACCCAGTACTTC. The encoded protein is CASSPGTSEKETQYF.

This clonotype came up many times. V is TRBV7-8 and J is TRBJ1-6, with unresolved D. The CDR3 has 14 amino acids. Trimming stripped 5 bases from V and 11 bases from J, with 16 bases between. Germline V lookup: CDR1 SGHVS, CDR2 FQNEAQ. For the CDR3, the DNA is TGTGCCAGCAGCACAACAGCCGGCTTAGCACCCCTCCACTTT. Protein sequence: CASSTTAGLAPLHF.

This sequence joins TRBV19 and TRBJ1-1; possibly TRBD1 for D (6 bases). This CDR3 contains 14 residues. In germline, CDR1 is LNHDA, CDR2 SQIVND (reference sequence). Trimming pared 1 base from V and 4 bases from J, leaving 10 bases between. CDR3 nucleotide sequence: TGTGCCAGTAGTATAGGGACCAGGGGCACTGAAGCTTTCTTT. It yields the protein CASSIGTRGTEAFF.

This clonotype was counted at least ten times. The V call is TRBV24-1, the J call TRBJ2-7, with TRBD1 matching over 7 bases. Germline V gene sequence: CDR1 KGHDR, CDR2 SFDVKD. This CDR3 spans 13 amino acids. The J segment lost 3 bases and the V segment lost 9 bases, leaving 7 bases of the junction unmatched. In DNA form, the CDR3 reads TGTGCCACCTCTAATTGGGACAGCTACGAGCAGTACTTC. Translating gives CATSNWDSYEQYF.

The chain combines TRBV30 with TRBJ1-2; D unresolved. The CDR3 totals 15 residues. The germline gives CDR1 GTSNPN, CDR2 SVGIG (reference sequence). Trimming removed 3 bases from V and 0 bases from J, with 14 bases in between. CDR3 DNA: TGTGCCTGGAGGTGGACCTATACCTCTAACTATGGCTACACCTTC. It yields the protein CAWRWTYTSNYGYTF.

The chain combines TRBV7-8 with TRBJ2-2; D possibly corresponds to TRBD1 (5 bases). This CDR3 has 15 amino acids. Looked up from germline, CDR1 is SGHVS and CDR2 is FQNEAQ. The V end lost 8 bases, the J end lost 0 bases, and 13 bases lay between the germline ends. CDR3 residues: CASRGRGSNTGELFF. CDR3 nucleotides: TGTGCCAGCCGTGGAAGGGGTTCGAACACCGGGGAGCTGTTTTTT.

The chain links TRBV19 to TRBJ1-1; maybe TRBD1 (5 bases). Trimming pared 9 bases from V and 5 bases from J, leaving 19 bases between. Germline values: CDR1 LNHDA, CDR2 SQIVND (reference sequence). The length of the CDR3 is 14 residues. The CDR3 nucleotides read TGTGCCAGCAAAACACTCCTAAGGGGAACTGAAGCTTTCTTT. This encodes CASKTLLRGTEAFF.

This clonotype was found many times. The gene calls are TRBV12-3 or TRBV12-4 and TRBJ1-2; the D is unclear. Trimming removed 3 bases from V and 3 bases from J, with 11 bases in between. The CDR3 has 14 amino acids. The CDR3 region is CASSLRDGDYGYTF. In DNA, the CDR3 is TGTGCCAGCAGTTTGAGAGACGGAGACTATGGCTACACCTTC.

This clonotype was detected ten times or more. The V gene is TRBV6-1, the J gene TRBJ1-3; the D is unclear. V was shortened by 6 bases and J by 4 bases, with 7 bases between the two germline ends. The CDR3 consists of 12 residues. CDR1 and CDR2 from the germline V gene are MNHNS and SASEGT. The CDR3 reads CASRTSGNTIYF. CDR3 sequence (DNA): TGTGCCAGCAGGACATCAGGAAACACCATATATTTT.

The rearrangement links TRBV9 to TRBJ1-2; 8 nucleotides align to TRBD1. Germline V lookup: CDR1 SGDLS, CDR2 YYNGEE. The V segment lost 0 bases and the J segment 6 bases; nucleotides outside the gene matches: 7. This CDR3 has 15 residues. In DNA form, the CDR3 reads TGTGCCAGCAGCGTAGCTCCCGACAGGGGAAATGGCTACACCTTC. Translation gives CASSVAPDRGNGYTF. The full variable domain, completed using reference TRBV9 and TRBJ1-2, is DSGVTQTPKHLITATGQRVTLRCSPRSGDLSVYWYQQSLDQGLQFLIQYYNGEERAKGNILERFSAQQFPDLHSELNLSSLELGDSALYFCASSVAPDRGNGYTFGSGTRLTVV.

In DNA form, the CDR3 reads TGCGCCAGCAGCCCTCGGACAGCCTTGGCCAAAAACATTCAGTACTTC. As protein: CASSPRTALAKNIQYF. This chain connects TRBV5-1 to TRBJ2-4; tentative D call: TRBD1 (6 bases). CDR1 is SGHRS and CDR2 is YFSETQ in the germline V gene. V was clipped by 4 bases and J by 1 base, with 15 bases between them. This CDR3 is built from 16 residues.

This clonotype was seen repeatedly, ten times or more. The chain recombines TRBV20-1 with TRBJ2-1; D is undetermined. CDR3 length equals 16 residues. Germline CDR1 is DFQATT and CDR2 is SNEGSKA (reference sequence). Trimming removed 1 base from V and 5 bases from J, with 18 bases in between. DNA for the CDR3: TGCAGTGCTAGAGGCCCATGGGGAAACGGCGACAATGAGCAGTTCTTC. This encodes CSARGPWGNGDNEQFF.

There are a few counts of this clonotype. CDR3 DNA sequence: TGTGCCTGGAGAGGGGGGTATGAGCAGTTCTTC. This translates into CAWRGGYEQFF. The J gene is TRBJ2-1, the V gene TRBV30; D could derive from TRBD1 or TRBD2 (6 bases each). Per the germline V gene, CDR1 is GTSNPN and CDR2 is SVGIG (reference sequence). The V gene lost 3 bases and the J gene lost 8 bases, with 8 bases spanning the gap. The CDR3 sequence is 11 residues long.

This clonotype has ten or more counts. The chain employs TRBV20-1 and TRBJ2-1; D is unclear. The CDR3 sequence is 11 residues long. The V and J ends lost 6 bases and 8 bases respectively, with 11 bases between them. Germline lookup yields CDR1 DFQATT and CDR2 SNEGSKA (reference sequence). CDR3: CSARESHEQFF. The CDR3 coding sequence is TGCAGTGCCCGCGAGAGCCATGAGCAGTTCTTC.

Ten or more counts support this clonotype. The V call is TRBV12-3 or TRBV12-4, the J call TRBJ2-1; perhaps TRBD1 as D (6 bases). The CDR3 is 12 residues long. Deletions cut 5 bases from V and 10 bases from J, with 12 bases between. This chain's CDR3 is CASSPMRGEQFF. In nucleotides, the CDR3 is TGTGCCAGCAGTCCTATGAGGGGGGAGCAGTTCTTC.